The TCR beta chain described here comes from a study of blood T cell repertoires in COVID-19. Turning to the study itself: COVID-19 samples collected from the United States, Italy and Spain covered acute and convalescent phases.

Seattle patient enrollment occurred during active infection, with longitudinal follow-up thereafter. Per the original data handling: Scientists estimated how many nucleated cells there were by amplifying reference gene primers. Only in-frame clones appear in the TCRdb table, and some are missing; sequencing was by immunoSEQ multiplex PCR. V and J calls and clone size are those listed in that table; D and trimming were worked out from the DNA. The table has approximately 170,000 clones, about 85% seen once. Sequencing input: peripheral blood. The sequence was obtained from a man older than 75 with COVID-19, enrolled during active disease.

The CDR3 spells CATAAQLSNQPQHF. The CDR3 DNA reads as TGTGCCACCGCAGCGCAGCTAAGCAATCAGCCCCAGCATTTT. This chain joins TRBV6-5 and TRBJ1-5; D gene uncertain. V was cut by 10 bases and J by 1 base, with 14 bases left in between. CDR1 is MNHEY and CDR2 is SVGAGI in the germline V gene. The CDR3 has 14 residues.